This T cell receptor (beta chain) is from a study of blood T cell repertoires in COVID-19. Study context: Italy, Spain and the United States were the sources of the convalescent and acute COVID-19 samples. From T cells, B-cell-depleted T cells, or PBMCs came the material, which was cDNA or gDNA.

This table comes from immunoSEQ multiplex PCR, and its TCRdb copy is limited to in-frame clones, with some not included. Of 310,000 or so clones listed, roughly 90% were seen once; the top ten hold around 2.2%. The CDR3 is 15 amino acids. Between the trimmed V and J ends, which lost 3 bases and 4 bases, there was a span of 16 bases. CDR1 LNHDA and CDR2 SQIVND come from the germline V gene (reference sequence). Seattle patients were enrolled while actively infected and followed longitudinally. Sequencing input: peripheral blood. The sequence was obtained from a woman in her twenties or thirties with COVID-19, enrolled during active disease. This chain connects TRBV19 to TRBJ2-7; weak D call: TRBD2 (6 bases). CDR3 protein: CASSIRRELGYEQYF. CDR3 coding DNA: TGTGCCAGTAGTATCCGACGGGAGCTCGGGTACGAGCAGTACTTC. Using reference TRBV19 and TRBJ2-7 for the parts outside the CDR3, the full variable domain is DGGITQSPKYLFRKEGQNVTLSCEQNLNHDAMYWYRQDPGQGLRLIYYSQIVNDFQKGDIAEGYSVSREKKESFPLTVTSAQKNPTAFYLCASSIRRELGYEQYFGPGTRLTVT.